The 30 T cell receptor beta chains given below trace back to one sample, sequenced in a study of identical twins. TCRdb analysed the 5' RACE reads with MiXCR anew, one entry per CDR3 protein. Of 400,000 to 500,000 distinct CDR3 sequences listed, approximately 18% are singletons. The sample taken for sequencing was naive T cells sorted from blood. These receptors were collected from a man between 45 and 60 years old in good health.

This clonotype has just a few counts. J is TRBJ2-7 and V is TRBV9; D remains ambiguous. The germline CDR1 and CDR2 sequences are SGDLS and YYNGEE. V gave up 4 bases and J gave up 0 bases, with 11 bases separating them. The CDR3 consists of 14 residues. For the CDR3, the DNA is TGTGCCAGCAGCACCCGACCAAACTCCTACGAGCAGTACTTC. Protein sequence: CASSTRPNSYEQYF.

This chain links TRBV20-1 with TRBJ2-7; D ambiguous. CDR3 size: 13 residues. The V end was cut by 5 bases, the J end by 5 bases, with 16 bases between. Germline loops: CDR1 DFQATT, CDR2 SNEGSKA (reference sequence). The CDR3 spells CSAPWTSVDEQYF. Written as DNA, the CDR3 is TGCAGTGCTCCTTGGACCTCCGTGGACGAGCAGTACTTC.

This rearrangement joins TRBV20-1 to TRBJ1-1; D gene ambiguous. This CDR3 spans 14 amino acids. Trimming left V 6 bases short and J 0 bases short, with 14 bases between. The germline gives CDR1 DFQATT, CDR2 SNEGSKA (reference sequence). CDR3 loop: CSAPSSVMNTEAFF. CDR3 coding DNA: TGCAGTGCCCCCTCAAGCGTCATGAACACTGAAGCTTTCTTT.

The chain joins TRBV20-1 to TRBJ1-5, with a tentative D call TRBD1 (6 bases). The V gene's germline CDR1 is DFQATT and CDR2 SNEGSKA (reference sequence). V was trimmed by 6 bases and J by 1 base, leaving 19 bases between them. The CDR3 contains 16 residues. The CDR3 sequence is CSAYTGLQGSNQPQHF. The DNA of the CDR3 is TGCAGTGCCTATACAGGGTTACAAGGGAGCAATCAGCCCCAGCATTTT.

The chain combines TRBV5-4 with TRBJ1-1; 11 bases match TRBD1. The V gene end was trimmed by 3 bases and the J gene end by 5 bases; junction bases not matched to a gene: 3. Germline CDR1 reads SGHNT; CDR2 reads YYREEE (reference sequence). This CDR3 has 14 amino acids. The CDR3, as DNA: TGTGCCAGCAGCTGGACAGGGGGCTGGACTGAAGCTTTCTTT. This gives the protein CASSWTGGWTEAFF.

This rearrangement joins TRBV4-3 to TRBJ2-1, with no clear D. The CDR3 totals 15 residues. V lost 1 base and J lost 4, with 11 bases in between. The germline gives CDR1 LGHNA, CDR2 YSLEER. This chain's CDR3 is CASSQASRGYNEQFF. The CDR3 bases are TGCGCCAGCAGCCAAGCGTCTCGAGGATACAATGAGCAGTTCTTC.

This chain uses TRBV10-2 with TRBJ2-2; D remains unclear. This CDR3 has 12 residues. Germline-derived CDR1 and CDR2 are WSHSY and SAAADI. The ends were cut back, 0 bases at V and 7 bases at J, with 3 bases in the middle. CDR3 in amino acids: CASSESYGELFF. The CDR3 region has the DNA TGCGCCAGCAGTGAGTCGTACGGGGAGCTGTTTTTT.

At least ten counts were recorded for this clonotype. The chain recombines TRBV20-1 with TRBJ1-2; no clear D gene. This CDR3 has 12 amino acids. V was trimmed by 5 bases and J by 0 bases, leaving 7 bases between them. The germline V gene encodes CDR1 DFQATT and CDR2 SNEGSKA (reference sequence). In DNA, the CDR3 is TGCAGTGCTGGTGCAGCTAACTATGGCTACACCTTC. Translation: CSAGAANYGYTF.

CDR3 in amino acids: CASSLEDGAQRYGYTF. Written as DNA, the CDR3 is TGTGCCAGCAGCTTAGAAGACGGGGCGCAGCGCTATGGCTACACCTTC. The J gene is TRBJ1-2, the V gene TRBV7-9; D may be TRBD1 (5 bases). CDR1 is SEHNR and CDR2 is FQNEAQ in the germline V gene (reference sequence). This CDR3 is 16 amino acids long. The V gene lost 1 base and the J gene lost 4 bases, with 16 bases spanning the gap.

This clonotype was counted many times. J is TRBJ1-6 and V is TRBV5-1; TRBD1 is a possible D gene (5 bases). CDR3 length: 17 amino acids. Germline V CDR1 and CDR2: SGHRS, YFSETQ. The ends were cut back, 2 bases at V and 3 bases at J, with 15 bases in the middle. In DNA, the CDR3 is TGCGCCAGCAGCTTCTCCCACCGCAGGGACTATAATTCACCCCTCCACTTT. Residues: CASSFSHRRDYNSPLHF. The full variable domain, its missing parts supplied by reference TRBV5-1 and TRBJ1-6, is KAGVTQTPRYLIKTRGQQVTLSCSPISGHRSVSWYQQTPGQGLQFLFEYFSETQRNKGNFPGRFSGRQFSNSRSEMNVSTLELGDSALYLCASSFSHRRDYNSPLHFGNGTRLTVT.

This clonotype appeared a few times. The CDR3: CASSPGTSGGYEQFF. DNA for the CDR3: TGTGCCAGCAGTCCCGGGACTAGCGGGGGATATGAGCAGTTCTTC. This rearrangement joins TRBV6-1 to TRBJ2-1, with 14 bases identical to TRBD2. The germline V gene encodes CDR1 MNHNS and CDR2 SASEGT. Trimming cost V 5 bases and J 8 bases; bases outside gene matches: 5. CDR3 size: 15 residues.

The CDR3, as DNA: TGTGCCAGCAGCTTGGCACCAACCGGGACCTTCCTCAGTCAGGGCTACACCTTC. Translating it yields CASSLAPTGTFLSQGYTF. The chain couples TRBV5-6 to TRBJ1-2; weak D call: TRBD1 (5 bases). Germline CDR1 and CDR2: SGHDT and YYEEEE. The CDR3 extends over 18 amino acids. The V end was cut by 0 bases, the J end by 8 bases, with 26 bases between.

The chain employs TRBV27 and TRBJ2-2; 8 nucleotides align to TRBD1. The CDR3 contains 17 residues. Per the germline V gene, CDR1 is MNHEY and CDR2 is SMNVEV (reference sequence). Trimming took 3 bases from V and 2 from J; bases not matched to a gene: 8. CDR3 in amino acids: CASSFGPGGVNTGELFF. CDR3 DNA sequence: TGTGCCAGCAGTTTTGGGCCAGGGGGCGTTAACACCGGGGAGCTGTTTTTT.

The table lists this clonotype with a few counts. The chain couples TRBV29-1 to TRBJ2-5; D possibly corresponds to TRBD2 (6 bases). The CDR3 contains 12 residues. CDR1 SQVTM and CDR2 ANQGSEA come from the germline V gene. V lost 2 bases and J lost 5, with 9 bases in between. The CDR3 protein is CSVEYGGETQYF. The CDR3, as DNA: TGCAGCGTTGAATACGGAGGGGAGACCCAGTACTTC.

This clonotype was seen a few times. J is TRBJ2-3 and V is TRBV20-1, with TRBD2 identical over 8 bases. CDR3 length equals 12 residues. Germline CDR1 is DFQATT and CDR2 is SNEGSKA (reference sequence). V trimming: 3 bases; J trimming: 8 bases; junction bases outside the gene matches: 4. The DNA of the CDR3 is TGCAGTGCTAGTGTCCTAGCGGGTACGCAGTATTTT. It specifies CSASVLAGTQYF.

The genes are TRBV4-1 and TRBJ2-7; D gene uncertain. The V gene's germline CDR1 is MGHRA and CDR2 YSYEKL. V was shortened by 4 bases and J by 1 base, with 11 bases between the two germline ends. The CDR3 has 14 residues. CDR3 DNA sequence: TGCGCCAGCAGCCCCCAGTCTAGGTCCTACGAGCAGTACTTC. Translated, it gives CASSPQSRSYEQYF.

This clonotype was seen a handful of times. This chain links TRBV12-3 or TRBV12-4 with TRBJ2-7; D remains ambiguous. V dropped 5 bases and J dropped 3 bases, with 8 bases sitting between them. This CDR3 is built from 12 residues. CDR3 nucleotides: TGTGCCAGCAGTACCATGAACTACGAGCAGTACTTC. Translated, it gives CASSTMNYEQYF.

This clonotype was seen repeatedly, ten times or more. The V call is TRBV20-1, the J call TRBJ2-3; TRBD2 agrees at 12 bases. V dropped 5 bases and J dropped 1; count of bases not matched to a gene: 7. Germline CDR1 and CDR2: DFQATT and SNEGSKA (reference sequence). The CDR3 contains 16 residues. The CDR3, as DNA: TGCAGTGCTCACCAACTAGCGGGAGGAGGCACAGATACGCAGTATTTT. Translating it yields CSAHQLAGGGTDTQYF.

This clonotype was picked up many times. CDR3 loop: CASSLGQGTPLETQYF. The CDR3 nucleotides are TGCGCCAGCAGCTTGGGACAGGGGACCCCTCTTGAGACCCAGTACTTC. The chain carries TRBV5-1 and TRBJ2-5; 8 nucleotides line up with TRBD1. The J segment lost 5 bases and the V segment lost 0 bases, leaving 9 bases of the junction unmatched. Germline CDR1 is SGHRS and CDR2 is YFSETQ. This CDR3 comprises 16 residues.

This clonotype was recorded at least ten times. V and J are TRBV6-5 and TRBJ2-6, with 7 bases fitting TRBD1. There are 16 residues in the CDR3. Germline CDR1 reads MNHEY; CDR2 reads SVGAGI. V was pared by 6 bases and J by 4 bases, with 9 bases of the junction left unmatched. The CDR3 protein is CASSYTGVAGANVLTF. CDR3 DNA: TGTGCCAGCAGCTACACAGGGGTGGCCGGGGCCAACGTCCTGACTTTC.

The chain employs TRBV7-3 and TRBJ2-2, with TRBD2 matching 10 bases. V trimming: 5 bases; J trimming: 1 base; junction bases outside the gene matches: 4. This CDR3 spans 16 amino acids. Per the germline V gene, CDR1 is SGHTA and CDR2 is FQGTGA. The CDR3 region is CASSPIAGGNTGELFF. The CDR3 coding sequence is TGTGCCAGCAGCCCCATAGCGGGAGGGAACACCGGGGAGCTGTTTTTT. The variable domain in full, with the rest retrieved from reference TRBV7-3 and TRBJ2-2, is GAGVSQTPSNKVTEKGKYVELRCDPISGHTALYWYRQSLGQGPEFLIYFQGTGAADDSGLPNDRFFAVRPEGSVSTLKIQRTERGDSAVYLCASSPIAGGNTGELFFGEGSRLTVL.

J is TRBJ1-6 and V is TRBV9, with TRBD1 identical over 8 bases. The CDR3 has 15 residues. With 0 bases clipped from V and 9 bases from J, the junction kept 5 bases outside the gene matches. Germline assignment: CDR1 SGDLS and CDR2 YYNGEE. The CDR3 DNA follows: TGTGCCAGCAGCGTAGAACAGGGGGGTCGTTCACCCCTCCACTTT. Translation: CASSVEQGGRSPLHF.

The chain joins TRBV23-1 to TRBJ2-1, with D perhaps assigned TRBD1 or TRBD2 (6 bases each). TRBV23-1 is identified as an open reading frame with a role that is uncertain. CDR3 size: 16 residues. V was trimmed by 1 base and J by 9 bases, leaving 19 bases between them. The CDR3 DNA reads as TGCGCCAGCAGTCAATGGAGGGGGGCCGGGTTGCTTGAGCAGTTCTTC. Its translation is CASSQWRGAGLLEQFF.

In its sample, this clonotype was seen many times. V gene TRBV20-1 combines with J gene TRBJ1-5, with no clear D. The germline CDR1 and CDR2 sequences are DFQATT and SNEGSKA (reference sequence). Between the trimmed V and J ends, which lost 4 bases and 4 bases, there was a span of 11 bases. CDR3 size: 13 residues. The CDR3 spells CSAIAQLNQPQHF. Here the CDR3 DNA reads TGCAGTGCTATTGCACAGCTAAATCAGCCCCAGCATTTT.

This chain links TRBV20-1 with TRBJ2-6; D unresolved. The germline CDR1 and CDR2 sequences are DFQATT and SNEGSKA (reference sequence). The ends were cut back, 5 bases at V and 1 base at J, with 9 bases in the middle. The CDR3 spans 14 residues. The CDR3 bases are TGCAGTGCTCGAGGTGTATCTGGGGCCAACGTCCTGACTTTC. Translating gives CSARGVSGANVLTF.

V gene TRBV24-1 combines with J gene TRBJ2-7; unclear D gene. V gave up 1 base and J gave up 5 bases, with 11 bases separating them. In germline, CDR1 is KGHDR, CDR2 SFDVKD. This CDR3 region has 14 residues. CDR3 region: CATSDLPRSNEQYF. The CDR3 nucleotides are TGTGCCACCAGTGATTTACCCAGGAGCAACGAGCAGTACTTC.

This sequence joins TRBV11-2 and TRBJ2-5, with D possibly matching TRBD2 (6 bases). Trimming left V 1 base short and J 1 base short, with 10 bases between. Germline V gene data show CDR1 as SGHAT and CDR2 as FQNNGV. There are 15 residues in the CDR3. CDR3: CASSLGGGLQETQYF. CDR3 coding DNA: TGTGCCAGCAGCTTAGGTGGGGGACTCCAAGAGACCCAGTACTTC. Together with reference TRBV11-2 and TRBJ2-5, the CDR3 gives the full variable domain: EAGVAQSPRYKIIEKRQSVAFWCNPISGHATLYWYQQILGQGPKLLIQFQNNGVVDDSQLPKDRFSAERLKGVDSTLKIQPAKLEDSAVYLCASSLGGGLQETQYFGPGTRLLVL.

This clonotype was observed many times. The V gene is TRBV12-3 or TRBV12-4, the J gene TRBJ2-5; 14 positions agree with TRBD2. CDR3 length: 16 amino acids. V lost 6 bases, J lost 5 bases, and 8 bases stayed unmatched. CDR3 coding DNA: TGTGCCAGCAGCGCCTCGGGACTAGCGGGAGTTGAGACCCAGTACTTC. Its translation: CASSASGLAGVETQYF.

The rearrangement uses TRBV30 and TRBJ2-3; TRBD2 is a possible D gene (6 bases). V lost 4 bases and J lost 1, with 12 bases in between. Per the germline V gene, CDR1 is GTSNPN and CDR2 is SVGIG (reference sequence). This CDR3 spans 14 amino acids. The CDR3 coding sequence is TGTGCCTGGATGGTGCGGGGAGGCACAGATACGCAGTATTTT. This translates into CAWMVRGGTDTQYF.

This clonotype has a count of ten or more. CDR3 loop: CASSPERGVSTDTQYF. The CDR3 nucleotides read TGTGCCAGCAGCCCGGAGCGGGGGGTTAGCACAGATACGCAGTATTTT. The chain employs TRBV7-2 and TRBJ2-3; 9 positions match TRBD2. Germline-derived CDR1 and CDR2 are SGHTA and FQGNSA. V trimming: 5 bases; J trimming: 0 bases; junction bases outside the gene matches: 6. The CDR3 sequence is 16 residues long.